Below, one TCR beta chain is given with its context. The sample belongs to a study of blood T cell repertoires in COVID-19. The CDR3 runs to 12 residues. Per the germline V gene, CDR1 is SQVTM and CDR2 is ANQGSEA. Trimming removed 7 bases from V and 3 bases from J, with 12 bases in between. As handled by the study authors: Amplification of reference gene primers was used by the study to estimate nucleated cell counts. Assay: immunoSEQ multiplex PCR; the TCRdb copy retains only in-frame clones and omits some. The V and J calls and the clone size are those of that table, but D and trimming were determined from the DNA. The sample lists approximately 200,000 clones; 85% to 90% were seen once.

Sequencing was performed on peripheral blood. The sequence was obtained from a woman between 50 and 59 years old with acute or convalescent COVID-19. V gene TRBV29-1 combines with J gene TRBJ2-5; D may be TRBD2 (5 bases). CDR3 sequence (DNA): TGCAGCGCCAACCCGGGGAAAGAGACCCAGTACTTC. Protein sequence: CSANPGKETQYF.